The 25 T cell receptor beta chains reported below all come from one sample, sequenced in a study of chemoradiotherapy in HPV16-positive cancers. Here immunoSEQ multiplex PCR was the method, and the copy in TCRdb shows in-frame clones only, minus some. This sample has under 15,000 clones, with around 81% found just once. Sampling was conducted from a patient who underwent chemoradiotherapy. The source of these receptors is a human donor with HPV-associated anogenital cancer.

The V and J genes are TRBV18 and TRBJ1-1; TRBD1 matches at 9 bases. The CDR3 has 12 residues. After removal of 8 bases from V and 8 bases from J, the junction contained 6 bases not matched to a gene. The germline gives CDR1 KGHSH, CDR2 LQKENI. CDR3 residues: CASQKGQGEAFF. DNA of the CDR3: TGTGCCAGCCAAAAGGGACAGGGAGAAGCTTTCTTT. Drawing the rest from reference TRBV18 and TRBJ1-1, the complete variable domain is NAGVMQNPRHLVRRRGQEARLRCSPMKGHSHVYWYRQLPEEGLKFMVYLQKENIIDESGMPKERFSAEFPKEGPSILRIQQVVRGDSAAYFCASQKGQGEAFFGQGTRLTVV.

The J gene is TRBJ1-3, the V gene TRBV9; D possibly corresponds to TRBD1 (5 bases). Germline-derived CDR1 and CDR2 are SGDLS and YYNGEE. The V gene lost 0 bases and the J gene lost 2 bases, with 9 bases spanning the gap. This CDR3 is built from 15 residues. CDR3 DNA sequence: TGTGCCAGCAGCGTAGGGGGCCGAGCTGGAAACACCATATATTTT. Translated, it gives CASSVGGRAGNTIYF.

V gene TRBV2 combines with J gene TRBJ1-4; the D is unclear. The germline CDR1 and CDR2 sequences are SNHLY and FYNNEI. There are 11 residues in the CDR3. Trimming removed 3 bases at V and 8 bases at J, with 4 bases between. The CDR3 region has the DNA TGTGCCAGCAGTGAGCAGGAAAAACTGTTTTTT. It yields the protein CASSEQEKLFF.

The V call is TRBV20-1, the J call TRBJ2-3; D perhaps matches TRBD2 (5 bases). The CDR3 covers 11 residues. The V gene's germline CDR1 is DFQATT and CDR2 SNEGSKA (reference sequence). The germline V and J ends were trimmed by 5 bases and 6 bases, with 9 bases remaining between them. The CDR3 sequence: CSAPRGDTQYF. As DNA, the CDR3 is TGCAGTGCTCCCAGAGGGGATACGCAGTATTTT.

This clone has only one observation. This chain uses TRBV4-3 with TRBJ2-7, with 12 bases matching TRBD2. V was clipped by 3 bases and J by 4 bases; unmatched bases: 16. This CDR3 is 19 amino acids long. Germline CDR1 LGHNA, CDR2 YSLEER. In nucleotides, the CDR3 is TGCGCCAGCAGCCAGACCACTCCTAGCGGGGGGGCCGTAGGGTACGAGCAGTACTTC. Translated: CASSQTTPSGGAVGYEQYF.

This chain links TRBV2 with TRBJ2-2; D gene ambiguous. V shed 3 bases and J shed 8 bases, with 10 bases lying between them. The germline V gene encodes CDR1 SNHLY and CDR2 FYNNEI. CDR3 length equals 13 residues. The CDR3 DNA sequence: TGTGCCAGCAGTGAGATGTCAGCGGGGGAGCTGTTTTTT. This codes for CASSEMSAGELFF.

Remarks on this clone: One end of the junction fails to match germline, which may point to a read error. The rearrangement uses TRBV6-6 and TRBJ1-1; no reliable D call. CDR3 size: 14 residues. Per the germline V gene, CDR1 is MNHNY and CDR2 is SVGAGI (reference sequence). CDR3: CASSYAQVKTEAFF. The DNA of the CDR3 is TGTGCCAGCAGTTACGCCCAGGTGAAGACTGAAGCTTTCTTT.

The chain employs TRBV7-9 and TRBJ1-5; D gene uncertain. V was trimmed by 4 bases and J by 8 bases, leaving 12 bases between them. The CDR3 extends over 13 amino acids. CDR1 and CDR2 (germline): SEHNR, FQNEAQ (reference sequence). CDR3 nucleotides: TGTGCCAGCAGCTGGGGTCTACGGGAGCCCCAGCATTTT. Translating gives CASSWGLREPQHF.

V gene TRBV5-1 combines with J gene TRBJ2-7, with 10 bases lining up with TRBD2. CDR1 is SGHRS, CDR2 YFSETQ, per germline. The CDR3 has 15 amino acids. V shed 3 bases, J shed 3 bases, and the junction held 6 bases outside the gene matches. The CDR3 reads CASSYLAGEIYEQYF. CDR3 bases: TGCGCCAGCAGCTACCTAGCGGGGGAAATCTACGAGCAGTACTTC.

The chain recombines TRBV18 with TRBJ1-6; the match to TRBD1 covers 7 bases. The CDR3 has 15 amino acids. The germline CDR1 and CDR2 sequences are KGHSH and LQKENI. V shed 3 bases and J 14 bases; nucleotides not matched to a gene: 13. The CDR3 loop is CASSPEGQGGLALHF. The CDR3 DNA is TGTGCCAGCTCACCGGAAGGCCAGGGGGGCCTCGCCCTCCACTTT.

This chain uses TRBV7-3 with TRBJ1-1; D call uncertain. There are 13 residues in the CDR3. V was cut by 5 bases and J by 0 bases, with 7 bases left in between. Germline lookup yields CDR1 SGHTA and CDR2 FQGTGA. CDR3 loop: CASSPGMNTEAFF. CDR3 bases: TGTGCCAGCAGCCCCGGTATGAACACTGAAGCTTTCTTT.

This chain connects TRBV5-8 to TRBJ1-6, with unresolved D. This CDR3 region has 15 residues. V lost 3 bases and J lost 7, with 14 bases in between. Per the germline V gene, CDR1 is SGHTS and CDR2 is YDEGEE. This chain's CDR3 is CASSSSPGRNSPLHF. DNA of the CDR3: TGTGCCAGCAGCTCATCCCCGGGTCGGAATTCACCCCTCCACTTT.

The sample holds a few counts of this clone. V is TRBV11-2 and J is TRBJ1-3; D not resolved. The CDR3 sequence is 15 residues long. V lost 3 bases and J lost 0, with 9 bases in between. Germline V gene lookup returns CDR1 SGHAT and CDR2 FQNNGV. The CDR3 is CASSLQAASGNTIYF. The CDR3 DNA follows: TGTGCCAGCAGCTTGCAGGCGGCCTCTGGAAACACCATATATTTT.

The chain has TRBV7-2 and TRBJ1-3; D is uncertain. The CDR3 is 11 residues long. Germline values: CDR1 SGHTA, CDR2 FQGNSA. Between the trimmed V and J ends, which lost 6 bases and 4 bases, there was a span of 4 bases. CDR3 nucleotide sequence: TGTGCCAGCAGTAGCGGAAACACCATATATTTT. It specifies CASSSGNTIYF.

The chain combines TRBV4-1 with TRBJ2-5; D is unresolved. Trimming cost V 0 bases and J 4 bases, with 6 bases left between them. Per germline, CDR1 MGHRA and CDR2 YSYEKL. The CDR3 sequence is 13 residues long. The CDR3: CASSQESGETQYF. The CDR3 DNA is TGCGCCAGCAGCCAAGAATCCGGAGAGACCCAGTACTTC.

This chain connects TRBV5-1 to TRBJ2-5, with 9 bases matching TRBD2. The CDR3 loop spans 17 amino acids. Germline values: CDR1 SGHRS, CDR2 YFSETQ. Trimming at V came to 2 bases and at J to 0 bases, leaving 8 bases not matched to a gene. The CDR3 loop reads CASSLGLIAGDQETQYF. CDR3 DNA: TGCGCCAGCAGCTTAGGGCTTATAGCGGGGGACCAAGAGACCCAGTACTTC. Full variable domain (outside the CDR3, taken from reference TRBV5-1 and TRBJ2-5): KAGVTQTPRYLIKTRGQQVTLSCSPISGHRSVSWYQQTPGQGLQFLFEYFSETQRNKGNFPGRFSGRQFSNSRSEMNVSTLELGDSALYLCASSLGLIAGDQETQYFGPGTRLLVL.

The V call is TRBV7-2, the J call TRBJ1-5; TRBD1 might be the D (5 bases). Deletions cut 1 base from V and 4 bases from J, with 11 bases between. The V gene's germline CDR1 is SGHTA and CDR2 FQGNSA. The CDR3 is 15 residues long. In DNA, the CDR3 is TGTGCCAGCAGCTTAGGGGGACGGATGAATCAGCCCCAGCATTTT. This sequence encodes CASSLGGRMNQPQHF.

This sequence joins TRBV28 and TRBJ1-2; D might be TRBD1 (5 bases). CDR1 and CDR2 from the germline V gene are MDHEN and SYDVKM. V was shortened by 5 bases and J by 6 bases, with 13 bases between the two germline ends. This CDR3 region has 13 residues. Here the CDR3 DNA reads TGTGCCAGCAGTCTCCTCAGGGATAATGGCTACACCTTC. Translation gives CASSLLRDNGYTF.

The V call is TRBV21-1, the J call TRBJ2-7; the DNA was not compared with TRBD2, the D call given in the table. TRBV21-1 is reported as a pseudogene. This CDR3 contains 15 residues. The CDR3 region has the DNA TGTGCCAGCAGCAAAGTTGGTGCAGGAGGCTACGAGCAGTACTTC. It is translated as CASSKVGAGGYEQYF.

The chain recombines TRBV4-2 with TRBJ1-1; D is ambiguous. Looked up from germline, CDR1 is LGHNA and CDR2 is YNFKEQ. CDR3 size: 14 residues. V shed 6 bases and J shed 4 bases, with 15 bases lying between them. As DNA, the CDR3 is TGTGCCAGCAGTAGGGAGGGATTTGGCACTGAAGCTTTCTTT. It encodes CASSREGFGTEAFF.

V usage is TRBV5-4 and J usage is TRBJ2-5, with TRBD1 identical over 10 bases. The CDR3 has 14 amino acids. Germline CDR1 and CDR2: SGHNT and YYREEE (reference sequence). The V gene end was trimmed by 4 bases and the J gene end by 3 bases; junction bases not matched to a gene: 3. Written as DNA, the CDR3 is TGTGCCAGCAGCGCGGACAGGGGGGAAGAGACCCAGTACTTC. Its protein is CASSADRGEETQYF. Variable domain in full (rest from reference TRBV5-4 and TRBJ2-5): ETGVTQSPTHLIKTRGQQVTLRCSSQSGHNTVSWYQQALGQGPQFIFQYYREEENGRGNFPPRFSGLQFPNYSSELNVNALELDDSALYLCASSADRGEETQYFGPGTRLLVL.

The chain couples TRBV5-5 to TRBJ2-7; D not resolved. Germline V gene lookup returns CDR1 SGHKS and CDR2 YYEKEE (reference sequence). The length of the CDR3 is 12 residues. The V gene lost 2 bases and the J gene lost 3 bases, with 6 bases spanning the gap. The DNA for the CDR3 is TGTGCCAGCAGCTTATACAGCTACGAGCAGTACTTC. Translation gives CASSLYSYEQYF.

The J gene is TRBJ1-5, the V gene TRBV27; 7 bases are shared with TRBD1. With V trimmed by 5 bases and J by 6 bases, 10 bases remained unmatched. There are 15 residues in the CDR3. Germline CDR1 is MNHEY and CDR2 is SMNVEV (reference sequence). Here the CDR3 DNA reads TGTGCCAGCAGTGCTAGGAGGGGGCGCGGTCAGCCCCAGCATTTT. Protein: CASSARRGRGQPQHF.

The chain combines TRBV5-1 with TRBJ1-5, with D tentatively TRBD1 (6 bases). Trimming shortened V by 5 bases and J by 0 bases, and 6 bases separated the two germline ends. The CDR3 consists of 13 residues. Per germline, CDR1 SGHRS and CDR2 YFSETQ. The CDR3 DNA is TGCGCCAGCAGACAGGGTAGCAATCAGCCCCAGCATTTT. Its translation: CASRQGSNQPQHF.

This chain uses TRBV10-1 with TRBJ1-1, with 9 bases identical to TRBD1. Germline loops: CDR1 WNHNN, CDR2 SYGVQD (reference sequence). After removal of 5 bases from V and 11 bases from J, the junction contained 9 bases not matched to a gene. The CDR3 consists of 13 residues. The CDR3 DNA follows: TGCGCCAGCAGTCAAACAGGGGGCAGAGGGGCTTTCTTT. It encodes CASSQTGGRGAFF.